This T cell receptor (beta chain) stems from a study of blood T cell repertoires in COVID-19. Profiling relied on immunoSEQ multiplex PCR, and the TCRdb table lists in-frame clones only, not all of them. Of some 180,000 clones in the sample, about 86% were seen once. The CDR3 covers 17 residues. V gave up 2 bases and J gave up 5 bases; unmatched junction bases: 14. Looked up from germline, CDR1 is LGHNA and CDR2 is YSLEER. Sequenced sample: peripheral blood. The chain employs TRBV4-3 and TRBJ1-2; 7 nucleotides match TRBD1. This TCR came from a man aged 65 to 79 with active or convalescent COVID-19. CDR3 loop: CASSQIPRQGREYGYTF. The CDR3 DNA follows: TGCGCCAGCAGCCAAATTCCTAGACAGGGACGGGAGTATGGCTACACCTTC.